Below, one TCR beta chain is given with its context. Germline V gene sequence: CDR1 MDHEN, CDR2 SYDVKM. The CDR3 totals 19 residues. The trim removed 4 bases at V and 0 bases at J, leaving 12 bases unmatched. Data came from immunoSEQ multiplex PCR; TCRdb stores just in-frame clones and leaves some out. The data hold approximately 150,000 clones, with 90% observed a single time. The record originates from a study of T cell responses to AZD1222 COVID-19 vaccine. The sequence was collected from an adult who received the AZD1222 COVID-19 vaccine. The V and J genes are TRBV28 and TRBJ2-3, with TRBD2 matching 11 bases. The sequencing here drew on peripheral blood, taken 28 days after the second AZD1222 dose. For the CDR3, the DNA is TGTGCCAGCAGTTCCCTGACTAGCGGGATTCGTACTAGCACAGATACGCAGTATTTT. It translates to CASSSLTSGIRTSTDTQYF.